The 7 T cell receptor beta chains in this list originate from one sample, sequenced in a study of T cell responses to AZD1222 COVID-19 vaccine (dated by TCRdb to about 2021). Reading the label with the study, this specimen's time point is: baseline before first vaccination. Interpreted using the paper, the treatment or condition label stands for: meningococcal conjugate vaccine given as trial control. Receptor amplification or capture employed the immunoSEQ multiplex PCR assay. TCRdb took this table from immuneACCESS and kept in-frame rearrangements with V and J called. Such tables lack part of the clones; where checked against another copy, unresolved V genes explain under half of the gap, and the rest is unexplained. For this sample the table gives tens of thousands of clones, of which roughly 90% were detected only once. The biggest ten clones account for 2.8% of the sample. This specimen consisted of peripheral blood, obtained on day 0 of MenACWY control vaccination. Every receptor here comes from an adult in good health.

The chain is built from TRBV5-1 and TRBJ2-7; 8 nucleotides align to TRBD2. This CDR3 has 15 residues. Trimming removed 5 bases from V and 4 bases from J; junction bases left unmatched: 11. Germline CDR1 reads SGHRS; CDR2 reads YFSETQ. CDR3 sequence (DNA): TGCGCCAGCAGTCAGAGCGGGGGAAGACCTTACGAGCAGTACTTC. It translates to CASSQSGGRPYEQYF.

This chain connects TRBV18 to TRBJ1-1, with 9 bases matching TRBD1. CDR3 length equals 14 residues. Per germline, CDR1 KGHSH and CDR2 LQKENI. Trimming removed 2 bases from V and 2 bases from J; junction bases left unmatched: 0. The CDR3 bases are TGTGCCAGCTCACCAACAGGGGGCAACACTGAAGCTTTCTTT. This translates into CASSPTGGNTEAFF.

The rearrangement links TRBV9 to TRBJ2-2; 7 bases fit TRBD2. V was clipped by 4 bases and J by 1 base; unmatched bases: 7. Germline CDR1 SGDLS, CDR2 YYNGEE. The CDR3 extends over 16 amino acids. The CDR3 spells CASSPLTSRNTGELFF. DNA of the CDR3: TGTGCCAGCAGCCCCTTGACTAGCAGGAACACCGGGGAGCTGTTTTTT.

This chain connects TRBV13 to TRBJ2-3, with D perhaps TRBD1 or TRBD2 (5 bases each). CDR1 and CDR2 (germline): PRHDT, FYEKMQ (reference sequence). V lost 6 bases to trimming and J lost 3 bases, with 16 bases between them. The CDR3 length is 15 residues. In nucleotides, the CDR3 is TGTGCCAGCAGTTTTTCGGGGCTGCCGACAGATACGCAGTATTTT. It encodes CASSFSGLPTDTQYF.

This clone was seen a single time. The chain joins TRBV18 to TRBJ1-1; D is possibly TRBD1 (5 bases). Trimming pared 1 base from V and 1 base from J, leaving 16 bases between. Germline assignment: CDR1 KGHSH and CDR2 LQKENI. This CDR3 comprises 17 residues. CDR3 protein: CASSPRGGSDGNTEAFF. The CDR3 coding sequence is TGTGCCAGCTCACCACGGGGGGGTTCTGATGGGAACACTGAAGCTTTCTTT.

V usage is TRBV6-6 and J usage is TRBJ1-5, with D unclear. V lost 2 bases, J lost 5 bases, and 10 bases lay in between. Germline CDR1 is MNHNY and CDR2 is SVGAGI (reference sequence). This CDR3 region has 14 residues. For the CDR3, the DNA is TGTGCCAGCAGTTACCCCGGTTTCGATCAGCCCCAGCATTTT. It specifies CASSYPGFDQPQHF.

The chain uses TRBV6-6 and TRBJ1-5; D gene uncertain. CDR1 MNHNY and CDR2 SVGAGI come from the germline V gene (reference sequence). The V end was cut by 5 bases, the J end by 6 bases, with 26 bases between. The CDR3 sequence is 18 residues long. DNA of the CDR3: TGTGCCAGCAGTCCGAGAACGAGGTTAGCAATTATAGGTCAGCCCCAGCATTTT. Translated, it gives CASSPRTRLAIIGQPQHF.